This is a list of T cell receptor beta chains from one sample in a study of shared clonotypes between healthy human individuals. Only in-frame clones appear in the TCRdb table, and some are missing; sequencing was by immunoSEQ multiplex PCR. Of hundreds of thousands of clones listed, 97% are singletons. Input material: naive CD4+ T cells sorted from blood. The origin of the receptors is a woman aged 25 to 45 in good health. CDR3s include the opening cysteine and the closing phenylalanine or tryptophan. The D gene is left open where the match is weak. The size field is filled for only some rows; it gives once, few, many or a size class.

v_call: TRBV27
clone_size: -
j_call: TRBJ1-2
d_call: -
cdr3_nt: TGTGCCAGCAGTTCAAACGGAGCTAACTATGGCTACACCTTC
cdr3_aa: CASSSNGANYGYTF

v_call: TRBV28
clone_size: -
j_call: TRBJ1-5
d_call: -
cdr3_nt: TGTGCCAGCGGCGGGGCTGGACAGACTTATCAGCCCCAGCATTTT
cdr3_aa: CASGGAGQTYQPQHF

v_call: TRBV15
clone_size: -
j_call: TRBJ1-2
d_call: TRBD1
cdr3_nt: TGTGCCACCAGCAGAGACAGGGGGAACTATGGCTACACCTTC
cdr3_aa: CATSRDRGNYGYTF

v_call: TRBV15
clone_size: -
j_call: TRBJ1-4
d_call: -
cdr3_nt: TGTGCCACCAGCACAGGGAGGATCGACCCAGCAACTAATGAAAAACTGTTTTTT
cdr3_aa: CATSTGRIDPATNEKLFF

v_call: TRBV28
clone_size: -
j_call: TRBJ2-1
d_call: TRBD2
cdr3_nt: TGTGCCAGCAGTCCAACCGGGACTAGCGGGGGTAATGAGCAGTTCTTC
cdr3_aa: CASSPTGTSGGNEQFF

v_call: TRBV5-1
clone_size: -
j_call: TRBJ2-2
d_call: TRBD1
cdr3_nt: TGCGCCAGCAGCCGCACGGGACAGAGCACCGGGGAGCTGTTTTTT
cdr3_aa: CASSRTGQSTGELFF

v_call: TRBV5-1
clone_size: -
j_call: TRBJ1-1
d_call: -
cdr3_nt: TGCGCCAGCAGACATGCGGGGATGAACACTGAAGCTTTCTTT
cdr3_aa: CASRHAGMNTEAFF

v_call: TRBV11-2
clone_size: -
j_call: TRBJ2-3
d_call: -
cdr3_nt: TGTGCCAGCAGCGCGAGAGGGAAGACGCAGTATTTT
cdr3_aa: CASSARGKTQYF

v_call: TRBV27
clone_size: -
j_call: TRBJ2-7
d_call: TRBD2
cdr3_nt: TGTGCCAGCAGTTTACGAAGGACCGGGAGGTACGAGCAGTACTTC
cdr3_aa: CASSLRRTGRYEQYF

v_call: TRBV10-3
clone_size: -
j_call: TRBJ1-2
d_call: TRBD1
cdr3_nt: TGTGCCATCAGGGGGACAGGAGTCAACTATGGCTACACCTTC
cdr3_aa: CAIRGTGVNYGYTF

v_call: TRBV5-1
clone_size: -
j_call: TRBJ2-2
d_call: -
cdr3_nt: TGCGCCAGCATGAGGGCGGCGCAGGGGAGACGGATCGGGGAGCTGTTTTTT
cdr3_aa: CASMRAAQGRRIGELFF

v_call: TRBV2
clone_size: -
j_call: TRBJ2-3
d_call: -
cdr3_nt: TGTGCCAGCAGTGAAGCGCGGGACACCTGGGGCACAGATACGCAGTATTTT
cdr3_aa: CASSEARDTWGTDTQYF

v_call: TRBV5-5
clone_size: -
j_call: TRBJ1-2
d_call: -
cdr3_nt: TGTGCCAGCAGCTTGGACGGGGCCCGCTACACCTTC
cdr3_aa: CASSLDGARYTF

v_call: TRBV28
clone_size: -
j_call: TRBJ1-2
d_call: -
cdr3_nt: TGTGCCAGCAGTAAGGAGACGGACGCCCTGGATGGCTACACCTTC
cdr3_aa: CASSKETDALDGYTF

v_call: TRBV19
clone_size: -
j_call: TRBJ2-5
d_call: -
cdr3_nt: TGTGCCAGTAATGGGGGAGGCTTGGAGACCCAGTACTTC
cdr3_aa: CASNGGGLETQYF

v_call: TRBV7-7
clone_size: -
j_call: TRBJ2-5
d_call: -
cdr3_nt: TGTGCCAGCAGCCCCACTCCGGGACAAGGCGCGACCCAGTACTTC
cdr3_aa: CASSPTPGQGATQYF

v_call: TRBV28
clone_size: -
j_call: TRBJ1-2
d_call: -
cdr3_nt: TGTGCCAGCAGTTTGGGGAGTGGCTACACCTTC
cdr3_aa: CASSLGSGYTF

v_call: TRBV6-5
clone_size: -
j_call: TRBJ2-3
d_call: -
cdr3_nt: TGTGCCAGCAGCTTACCCGGGGATACGCAGTATTTT
cdr3_aa: CASSLPGDTQYF

v_call: TRBV6-5
clone_size: -
j_call: TRBJ1-5
d_call: -
cdr3_nt: TGTGCCAGCAGTTCGGGGTGGAATCAGCCCCAGCATTTT
cdr3_aa: CASSSGWNQPQHF

v_call: TRBV19
clone_size: -
j_call: TRBJ2-5
d_call: TRBD1
cdr3_nt: TGTGCCAGTAGTACGGGACAGATCCAAGAGACCCAGTACTTC
cdr3_aa: CASSTGQIQETQYF

v_call: TRBV18
clone_size: once
j_call: TRBJ2-3
d_call: -
cdr3_nt: TGTGCCAGCTCACCCGCGGGGACAAGCACAGATACGCAGTATTTT
cdr3_aa: CASSPAGTSTDTQYF

v_call: TRBV6-6
clone_size: -
j_call: TRBJ2-7
d_call: -
cdr3_nt: TGTGCCAGCAGTTACCGGCAAAGCTCCTACGAGCAGTACTTC
cdr3_aa: CASSYRQSSYEQYF

v_call: TRBV6-5
clone_size: -
j_call: TRBJ2-7
d_call: TRBD1
cdr3_nt: TGTGCCAGCAGTTTCCGGACAGGGGGTTCATACGAGCAGTACTTC
cdr3_aa: CASSFRTGGSYEQYF

v_call: TRBV9
clone_size: -
j_call: TRBJ2-1
d_call: -
cdr3_nt: TGTGCCAGCAGTCGAAGGGGCAGGGGTTTTTACAATGAGCAGTTCTTC
cdr3_aa: CASSRRGRGFYNEQFF

v_call: TRBV4-1
clone_size: -
j_call: TRBJ2-3
d_call: -
cdr3_nt: TGCGCCAGCAGCCAAGGGTTGGTAGCGGATACGCAGTATTTT
cdr3_aa: CASSQGLVADTQYF

v_call: TRBV7-9
clone_size: -
j_call: TRBJ2-6
d_call: -
cdr3_nt: TGTGCCAGCAGCTTGGGGAGCTCTGGGGCCAACGTCCTGACTTTC
cdr3_aa: CASSLGSSGANVLTF

v_call: TRBV15
clone_size: once
j_call: TRBJ2-2
d_call: TRBD2
cdr3_nt: TGTGCCACCAGCAGAGAGGGAGGGCCCGGGGAGCTGTTTTTT
cdr3_aa: CATSREGGPGELFF

v_call: TRBV5-6
clone_size: -
j_call: TRBJ2-5
d_call: TRBD1
cdr3_nt: TGTGCCAGCAGCTTGACCGGGACAGGGCAAGAGACCCAGTACTTC
cdr3_aa: CASSLTGTGQETQYF